Presented here are 28 T cell receptor beta chains from one specimen sequenced in a study of sequential checkpoint blockade in melanoma. Treatment described: randomized to nivolumab then ipilimumab (arm A) or the reverse (arm B). The method was immunoSEQ multiplex PCR; TCRdb's version includes in-frame clones alone and lacks a portion of them. The sample records tens of thousands of clones, under 35% being singletons. The sequencing used tumor tissue (inferred from file names), collected from a patient given nivolumab and ipilimumab in sequence. The receptors stem from a human donor with melanoma.

The chain joins TRBV6-8 to TRBJ2-2; the match to TRBD2 covers 10 bases. The CDR3 runs 18 residues. V was clipped by 8 bases and J by 4 bases; unmatched bases: 16. Germline values: CDR1 MNHGY, CDR2 SAAAGT. This CDR3 reads CASEREGLFDPGTGELFF. The CDR3 DNA is TGTGCCAGCGAGCGGGAGGGCCTATTTGACCCGGGCACCGGGGAGCTGTTTTTT.

The rearrangement joins TRBV14 to TRBJ1-1; TRBD1 matches 7 bases. The germline gives CDR1 SGHDN, CDR2 FVKESK. The CDR3 sequence is 14 residues long. V shed 3 bases, J shed 10 bases, and the junction held 11 bases outside the gene matches. DNA of the CDR3: TGTGCCAGCAGCCAGGATCCGAGGAGACAGGGAGCTTTCTTT. The encoded protein is CASSQDPRRQGAFF.

This clone was seen a handful of times. The V gene is TRBV28, the J gene TRBJ2-3; maybe TRBD1 (5 bases). The CDR3 runs 17 residues. Deletions cut 7 bases from V and 6 bases from J, with 26 bases between. CDR1 is MDHEN, CDR2 SYDVKM, per germline. The CDR3 loop reads CASKLSPQGAMGDTQYF. The CDR3, as DNA: TGTGCCAGCAAACTTTCCCCTCAAGGGGCGATGGGTGATACGCAGTATTTT.

This clone was counted between two and nine times. V gene TRBV11-3 combines with J gene TRBJ2-1; D remains ambiguous. The CDR3 sequence is 14 residues long. CDR1 SGHNT and CDR2 YENEEA come from the germline V gene. V lost 5 bases to trimming and J lost 4 bases, with 12 bases between them. The CDR3 DNA follows: TGTGCCAGCAGCCAAGGCCCGCTATACAATGAGCAGTTCTTC. It is translated as CASSQGPLYNEQFF.

The V gene is TRBV25-1, the J gene TRBJ1-5, with 9 bases that match TRBD1. This CDR3 is 15 amino acids long. With 4 bases clipped from V and 6 bases from J, the junction kept 7 bases outside the gene matches. In germline, CDR1 is MGHDK, CDR2 SYGVNS. The CDR3 region has the DNA TGTGCCAGCAGTGGCCGGGACAGGGACAGTCAGCCCCAGCATTTT. Its protein product is CASSGRDRDSQPQHF.

This clone was seen at least ten times. The V and J genes are TRBV11-3 and TRBJ1-2; TRBD1 might be the D (6 bases). Germline V gives CDR1 SGHNT, CDR2 YENEEA. V was clipped by 2 bases and J by 8 bases, with 15 bases between them. This CDR3 is built from 14 residues. CDR3 in DNA: TGTGCCAGCAGCTTATTACCAGGGGCGGGCGGCTACACCTTC. Translated, it gives CASSLLPGAGGYTF.

The chain combines TRBV12-5 with TRBJ2-1; no clear D. This CDR3 spans 11 amino acids. Germline CDR1 LGHNT, CDR2 FRNRAP. V lost 1 base and J 12 bases, leaving 7 bases between the germline ends. The CDR3 coding sequence is TGTGCTAGTGGTTTGGAGGGTCCGCAGTTCTTC. This gives the protein CASGLEGPQFF.

The rearrangement joins TRBV19 to TRBJ2-2; TRBD2 aligns across 10 bases. Per the germline V gene, CDR1 is LNHDA and CDR2 is SQIVND (reference sequence). This CDR3 is built from 16 residues. The ends lost 7 bases at V and 3 bases at J; junction bases unmatched: 8. The chain's CDR3 is CASTFSGGPYTGELFF. The CDR3 region has the DNA TGTGCCAGTACCTTTAGCGGGGGGCCGTACACCGGGGAGCTGTTTTTT.

CDR3 sequence reads: CASMVQGNTEAFF. The CDR3 nucleotides read TGTGCCAGTATGGTTCAGGGTAACACTGAAGCTTTCTTT. The chain combines TRBV19 with TRBJ1-1; D is perhaps TRBD1 (5 bases). V was cut by 7 bases and J by 2 bases, with 11 bases left in between. Germline V gene sequence: CDR1 LNHDA, CDR2 SQIVND (reference sequence). CDR3 length: 13 amino acids.

This clone was picked up a small number of times. This chain uses TRBV6-8 with TRBJ2-1; unclear D gene. The germline V gene encodes CDR1 MNHGY and CDR2 SAAAGT. The V gene lost 5 bases and the J gene lost 2 bases, with 7 bases spanning the gap. This CDR3 has 13 residues. The CDR3 sequence: CASSAVTYNEQFF. Here the CDR3 DNA reads TGTGCCAGCAGTGCGGTCACCTACAATGAGCAGTTCTTC.

This clone was counted between two and nine times. The chain is built from TRBV9 and TRBJ2-5, with a weak D call TRBD1 (5 bases). V was trimmed by 5 bases and J by 4 bases, leaving 15 bases between them. The CDR3 totals 14 residues. CDR1 and CDR2 (germline): SGDLS, YYNGEE. CDR3 in amino acids: CASSPGWGRETQYF. Written as DNA, the CDR3 is TGTGCCAGCAGTCCTGGTTGGGGCCGAGAGACCCAGTACTTC.

In its sample, this clone was seen many times. J is TRBJ1-3 and V is TRBV9, with D unresolved. This CDR3 region has 17 residues. Germline V gives CDR1 SGDLS, CDR2 YYNGEE. V lost 0 bases to trimming and J lost 1 base, with 14 bases between them. CDR3 coding DNA: TGTGCCAGCAGCGTAGAGGATCGGGTTGGATCTGGAAACACCATATATTTT. Protein: CASSVEDRVGSGNTIYF.

The table lists this clone with many counts. The chain joins TRBV4-1 to TRBJ1-1, with D unresolved. From germline, CDR1 is MGHRA and CDR2 YSYEKL. The CDR3 extends over 14 amino acids. Trimming cost V 0 bases and J 1 base, with 6 bases left between them. The CDR3 sequence: CASSQEGGNTEAFF. CDR3 in DNA: TGCGCCAGCAGCCAAGAGGGAGGGAACACTGAAGCTTTCTTT.

This clone was seen a handful of times. The V and J genes are TRBV11-3 and TRBJ2-7, with 7 nucleotides matching TRBD2. Germline V gives CDR1 SGHNT, CDR2 YENEEA. Unmatched junction bases numbered 10, after V lost 5 bases and J lost 6 bases. The CDR3 runs to 14 residues. CDR3: CASSTGGKTGEQYF. The CDR3, as DNA: TGTGCCAGCAGCACGGGGGGAAAAACGGGCGAGCAGTACTTC.

The chain has TRBV29-1 and TRBJ2-6, with TRBD1 matching over 8 bases. CDR3 length: 16 amino acids. CDR1 is SQVTM, CDR2 ANQGSEA, per germline. After removal of 7 bases from V and 0 bases from J, the junction contained 8 bases not matched to a gene. In DNA form, the CDR3 reads TGCAGCGGGGGACAGGAGCCAGACTCTGGGGCCAACGTCCTGACTTTC. Translating gives CSGGQEPDSGANVLTF.

This clone was detected only a few times. Germline is not matched at one junction end, which may reflect a read error. The chain joins TRBV6-8 to TRBJ1-5, with TRBD1 as a possible D gene (5 bases). Germline CDR1 MNHGY, CDR2 SAAAGT. CDR3 length equals 16 residues. For the CDR3, the DNA is TGTGCCATCAGTAGTCGGGACCCCTTGGGGAATCAGCCCCAGCATTTT. Translated: CAISSRDPLGNQPQHF.

The chain couples TRBV19 to TRBJ1-2, with 9 bases fitting TRBD1. The germline gives CDR1 LNHDA, CDR2 SQIVND (reference sequence). The CDR3 extends over 14 amino acids. Losses at the gene ends were 2 bases for V and 7 bases for J; bases not matched to a gene: 5. The CDR3 reads CASSIQGQGFGYTF. CDR3 nucleotides: TGTGCCAGTAGTATACAAGGACAGGGGTTTGGCTACACCTTC.

V is TRBV25-1 and J is TRBJ2-3; TRBD2 aligns across 7 bases. The CDR3 consists of 16 residues. Germline V gene lookup returns CDR1 MGHDK and CDR2 SYGVNS. The V segment lost 3 bases and the J segment 1 base; nucleotides outside the gene matches: 7. This chain's CDR3 is CASSDSWAGGTDTQYF. In nucleotides, the CDR3 is TGTGCCAGCAGTGACTCCTGGGCGGGGGGCACAGATACGCAGTATTTT.

The chain combines TRBV7-1 with TRBJ2-7; D possibly matches TRBD1 or TRBD2 (5 bases each). TRBV7-1 is classed as an ORF, of uncertain function. V was cut by 8 bases and J by 2 bases, with 13 bases left in between. The CDR3 runs to 13 residues. The CDR3 nucleotides are TGTGCCAGCGCGGAGAGGGGAACCTACGAGCAGTACTTC. Encoded protein: CASAERGTYEQYF.

V usage is TRBV11-3 and J usage is TRBJ1-1, with a weak D call TRBD1 (6 bases). The CDR3 sequence is 16 residues long. Looked up from germline, CDR1 is SGHNT and CDR2 is YENEEA. V was cut by 2 bases and J by 1 base, with 14 bases left in between. CDR3 loop: CASSLQGLVGNTEAFF. The CDR3 nucleotides read TGTGCCAGCAGCTTACAGGGGTTGGTGGGGAACACTGAAGCTTTCTTT.

This clone was seen only a few times. V gene TRBV13 combines with J gene TRBJ1-1, with D perhaps matching TRBD1 (5 bases). This CDR3 is built from 13 residues. V dropped 0 bases and J dropped 4 bases, with 6 bases sitting between them. The germline gives CDR1 PRHDT, CDR2 FYEKMQ (reference sequence). The CDR3 DNA reads TGTGCCAGCAGCTTAGGAGGGACCACTGAAGCTTTCTTT. Protein product: CASSLGGTTEAFF.

The chain carries TRBV18 and TRBJ2-3; unclear D gene. The CDR3 extends over 14 amino acids. V was clipped by 0 bases and J by 3 bases, with 7 bases between them. Germline CDR1 KGHSH, CDR2 LQKENI. In DNA form, the CDR3 reads TGTGCCAGCTCACCACCAAGCCGAACAGATACGCAGTATTTT. It codes for CASSPPSRTDTQYF.

This chain connects TRBV10-2 to TRBJ2-7, with 10 bases that match TRBD1. The CDR3 loop spans 15 amino acids. Germline CDR1 reads WSHSY; CDR2 reads SAAADI. V lost 0 bases, J lost 4 bases, and 3 bases stayed unmatched. The chain's CDR3 is CASSESRDRGYEQYF. The CDR3 nucleotides read TGCGCCAGCAGTGAGTCGAGGGACAGGGGTTACGAGCAGTACTTC.

This clone turned up a few times. This rearrangement joins TRBV9 to TRBJ2-3, with 7 nucleotides matching TRBD2. With V trimmed by 5 bases and J by 10 bases, 22 bases remained unmatched. In germline, CDR1 is SGDLS, CDR2 YYNGEE. This CDR3 contains 17 residues. The CDR3, as DNA: TGTGCCAGCAGTTATGATTCCGGCGGGAGCGGTCTCGGGGCGCAGTATTTT. Its translation: CASSYDSGGSGLGAQYF. The variable domain in full, completed from reference TRBV9 and TRBJ2-3, reads DSGVTQTPKHLITATGQRVTLRCSPRSGDLSVYWYQQSLDQGLQFLIQYYNGEERAKGNILERFSAQQFPDLHSELNLSSLELGDSALYFCASSYDSGGSGLGAQYFGPGTRLTVL.

The chain couples TRBV19 to TRBJ1-2; 8 positions match TRBD1. The length of the CDR3 is 16 residues. V shed 4 bases, J shed 7 bases, and the junction held 14 bases outside the gene matches. In germline, CDR1 is LNHDA, CDR2 SQIVND (reference sequence). CDR3 sequence: CASSTGQGAVVGGYTF. The CDR3 DNA reads as TGTGCCAGTAGTACTGGACAGGGTGCCGTCGTTGGTGGCTACACCTTC.

The chain recombines TRBV19 with TRBJ1-5; 9 positions agree with TRBD1. The CDR3 is made up of 14 amino acids. The V gene end was trimmed by 5 bases and the J gene end by 7 bases; junction bases not matched to a gene: 6. Per the germline V gene, CDR1 is LNHDA and CDR2 is SQIVND (reference sequence). CDR3 sequence: CASSQDRGGQPQHF. CDR3 sequence (DNA): TGTGCCAGTAGTCAGGACAGGGGAGGCCAGCCCCAGCATTTT.

This clone has a handful of counts. The J gene is TRBJ1-3, the V gene TRBV28; a possible D gene is TRBD1 (6 bases). This CDR3 region has 15 residues. Germline CDR1 and CDR2: MDHEN and SYDVKM. Trimming left V 3 bases short and J 2 bases short, with 11 bases between. CDR3 in DNA: TGTGCCAGCAGTTTTTTACAGGGTGCTGGAAACACCATATATTTT. Translated: CASSFLQGAGNTIYF. The complete variable domain, with remaining parts taken from reference TRBV28 and TRBJ1-3, reads DVKVTQSSRYLVKRTGEKVFLECVQDMDHENMFWYRQDPGLGLRLIYFSYDVKMKEKGDIPEGYSVSREKKERFSLILESASTNQTSMYLCASSFLQGAGNTIYFGEGSWLTVV.

The chain employs TRBV19 and TRBJ2-1, with D tentatively TRBD1 (5 bases). Between the trimmed V and J ends, which lost 2 bases and 6 bases, there was a span of 14 bases. Germline V gives CDR1 LNHDA, CDR2 SQIVND (reference sequence). The CDR3 has 15 residues. CDR3 sequence reads: CASSISIGRVNEQFF. CDR3 sequence (DNA): TGTGCCAGTAGTATAAGTATAGGCAGGGTCAATGAGCAGTTCTTC.